The 23 T cell receptor beta chains listed next were all sequenced from one sample in a study of T-cell memory formation after mild COVID-19. TCRdb re-derived calls from the 5' RACE reads in MiXCR, one entry per CDR3 protein. The table includes about 250,000 distinct CDR3 sequences, 16% detected once. The sample was PBMCs or a T cell subset sorted from them (not recorded which). These receptors all stem from a man between 18 and 35 years old who had mild COVID-19 (a few samples of this study predate the infection). Cell type and time point are not known.

V usage is TRBV5-4 and J usage is TRBJ1-1, with D unresolved. The CDR3 is 13 amino acids. Trimming left V 5 bases short and J 3 bases short, with 11 bases between. Germline assignment: CDR1 SGHNT and CDR2 YYREEE (reference sequence). The CDR3: CASSWTDDTEAFF. CDR3 in DNA: TGTGCCAGCAGTTGGACGGATGACACTGAAGCTTTCTTT.

This chain joins TRBV6-2 or TRBV6-3 and TRBJ1-5, with a tentative D call TRBD1 (5 bases). Deletions cut 7 bases from V and 0 bases from J, with 16 bases between. Germline CDR1 reads MNHEY; CDR2 reads SVGEGT. The CDR3 is 16 residues long. CDR3 in DNA: TGTGCCAGCAAATACACAGGAGGGCTTAGCAATCAGCCCCAGCATTTT. This translates into CASKYTGGLSNQPQHF.

This clonotype was detected a few times. The rearrangement uses TRBV6-5 and TRBJ2-7, with D possibly TRBD1 on 5 matching bases. The germline V gene has CDR1 MNHEY and CDR2 SVGAGI. The CDR3 length is 11 residues. V was cut by 8 bases and J by 6 bases, with 11 bases left in between. CDR3 nucleotides: TGTGCCAGCCGTAAGGGGCCCGAGCAGTACTTC. This translates into CASRKGPEQYF.

V usage is TRBV20-1 and J usage is TRBJ2-5; D is possibly TRBD1 or TRBD2 (6 bases each). The V end lost 5 bases, the J end lost 0 bases, and 16 bases lay between the germline ends. The CDR3 loop spans 15 amino acids. Germline assignment: CDR1 DFQATT and CDR2 SNEGSKA (reference sequence). The CDR3 nucleotides are TGCAGTGCTGCCGGAAGGAGGGGGGACCAAGAGACCCAGTACTTC. The encoded protein is CSAAGRRGDQETQYF.

The chain recombines TRBV12-3 or TRBV12-4 with TRBJ2-2; 9 positions agree with TRBD1. The CDR3 is 14 residues long. J was trimmed by 4 bases and V by 4 bases; bases with no gene match: 1. The CDR3 DNA follows: TGTGCCAGCAGTTGGGGACAGGGCACCGGGGAGCTGTTTTTT. It codes for CASSWGQGTGELFF.

V gene TRBV6-2 or TRBV6-3 combines with J gene TRBJ1-1; D is unclear. V lost 4 bases and J 11 bases, leaving 11 bases between the germline ends. In germline, CDR1 is MNHEY, CDR2 SVGEGT. CDR3 size: 11 residues. The CDR3 here is CASSSRARAFF. DNA for the CDR3: TGTGCCAGCAGTTCAAGGGCTCGGGCTTTCTTT.

There are a few counts of this clonotype. Its ends do not fully match the called genes, so a read error is possible. The chain uses TRBV12-3 or TRBV12-4 and TRBJ1-5; D perhaps matches TRBD1 (6 bases). The CDR3 is 13 residues long. The CDR3 DNA reads TGTGCCAGCAGGGGGGGGGGCAAACAGCCCCAGCATTTT. It is translated as CASRGGGKQPQHF.

The chain combines TRBV3-1 with TRBJ1-5; 9 bases line up with TRBD1. CDR3 size: 15 residues. After removal of 0 bases from V and 6 bases from J, the junction contained 3 bases not matched to a gene. CDR1 LGHDT and CDR2 YNNKEL come from the germline V gene (reference sequence). The CDR3 sequence: CASSQDVTGGQPQHF. The CDR3 DNA is TGTGCCAGCAGCCAAGATGTGACAGGGGGTCAGCCCCAGCATTTT.

The V call is TRBV11-2, the J call TRBJ2-1, with TRBD2 identical over 8 bases. The germline gives CDR1 SGHAT, CDR2 FQNNGV. This CDR3 has 14 residues. J gave up 8 bases and V 2 bases, and 5 bases lay outside the gene matches. In nucleotides, the CDR3 is TGTGCCAGCAGCTTATCGGGGGGGGCGTATGAGCAGTTCTTC. Encoded protein: CASSLSGGAYEQFF.

The rearrangement links TRBV20-1 to TRBJ2-7; tentative D call: TRBD1 (5 bases). Germline lookup yields CDR1 DFQATT and CDR2 SNEGSKA (reference sequence). Deletions cut 5 bases from V and 6 bases from J, with 17 bases between. The CDR3 loop spans 13 amino acids. This CDR3 reads CSAPLRGWGEQYF. The CDR3 region has the DNA TGCAGTGCTCCCTTAAGGGGATGGGGCGAGCAGTACTTC.

This clonotype was counted only a few times. Here the CDR3 DNA reads TGTGCCATCAAGCCTAGCGGGGGGGGTGAGCAGTTCTTC. Translation: CAIKPSGGGEQFF. This chain uses TRBV10-3 with TRBJ2-1; 12 nucleotides agree with TRBD2. The CDR3 covers 13 residues. The J segment lost 9 bases and the V segment lost 7 bases, leaving 4 bases of the junction unmatched. Germline V gene sequence: CDR1 ENHRY, CDR2 SYGVKD.

The J gene is TRBJ2-6, the V gene TRBV20-1; perhaps D is TRBD1 or TRBD2 (5 bases each). The V gene's germline CDR1 is DFQATT and CDR2 SNEGSKA (reference sequence). The length of the CDR3 is 17 residues. The V end was cut by 6 bases, the J end by 0 bases, with 18 bases between. The DNA for the CDR3 is TGCAGTGCGACCGGGACGGTCCTTAGCTCTGGGGCCAACGTCCTGACTTTC. This encodes CSATGTVLSSGANVLTF.

This chain connects TRBV24-1 to TRBJ2-1; D not certain. V was clipped by 6 bases and J by 6 bases, with 8 bases between them. The CDR3 sequence is 12 residues long. CDR1 and CDR2 from the germline V gene are KGHDR and SFDVKD. As DNA, the CDR3 is TGTGCCACCAGTTTGCAGAGCAATGAGCAGTTCTTC. Encoded protein: CATSLQSNEQFF.

This chain links TRBV19 with TRBJ2-3, with 8 bases lining up with TRBD1. The CDR3 contains 15 residues. J was trimmed by 0 bases and V by 5 bases; bases with no gene match: 4. Germline V gene sequence: CDR1 LNHDA, CDR2 SQIVND (reference sequence). CDR3 sequence reads: CASSLGQASTDTQYF. CDR3 in DNA: TGTGCCAGTAGTTTGGGACAGGCAAGCACAGATACGCAGTATTTT.

A few counts support this clonotype. The V gene is TRBV20-1, the J gene TRBJ2-1; 7 nucleotides align to TRBD1. V dropped 0 bases and J dropped 15; count of bases not matched to a gene: 11. There are 13 residues in the CDR3. In germline, CDR1 is DFQATT, CDR2 SNEGSKA (reference sequence). CDR3: CSARDVPTGRPFF. Here the CDR3 DNA reads TGCAGTGCTAGAGACGTCCCGACAGGGCGTCCGTTCTTC.

This clonotype was counted between two and nine times. The chain is built from TRBV7-2 and TRBJ2-2; TRBD2 agrees at 11 bases. The CDR3 spans 15 residues. V was pared by 10 bases and J by 4 bases, with 8 bases of the junction left unmatched. CDR1 is SGHTA, CDR2 FQGNSA, per germline. The CDR3 DNA sequence: TGTGCCACCGTTAGCGGGGGGGCCGGCACCGGGGAGCTGTTTTTT. This translates into CATVSGGAGTGELFF.

This clonotype was detected only a few times. The gene calls are TRBV12-3 or TRBV12-4 and TRBJ2-3; perhaps TRBD2 as D (5 bases). Trimming left V 6 bases short and J 9 bases short, with 13 bases between. The CDR3 contains 12 residues. In DNA, the CDR3 is TGTGCCAGCAGCTCATTAGCGCTCACGCAGTATTTT. Its translation is CASSSLALTQYF.

As to this clonotype: This may come from a read error, since a much larger clone is one base off. The chain uses TRBV6-2 or TRBV6-3 and TRBJ1-1; D possibly corresponds to TRBD1 (5 bases). The germline CDR1 and CDR2 sequences are MNHEY and SVGEGT. This CDR3 is built from 15 residues. CDR3 protein: CASSYHGAVRTEDFF. CDR3 in DNA: TGTGCCAGCAGTTACCATGGGGCTGTTCGTACTGAAGATTTCTTT.

The rearrangement links TRBV7-2 to TRBJ2-3; D remains ambiguous. Germline V gene sequence: CDR1 SGHTA, CDR2 FQGNSA. Between the trimmed V and J ends, which lost 1 base and 4 bases, there was a span of 15 bases. This CDR3 has 16 residues. In DNA form, the CDR3 reads TGTGCCAGCAGCTTAGTCTCCCTCGCTTTGGCAGATACGCAGTATTTT. Translating gives CASSLVSLALADTQYF.

This chain joins TRBV7-9 and TRBJ1-1, with TRBD1 as a possible D gene (5 bases). Germline assignment: CDR1 SEHNR and CDR2 FQNEAQ (reference sequence). This CDR3 spans 15 amino acids. The V end lost 5 bases, the J end lost 6 bases, and 19 bases lay between the germline ends. The CDR3 region has the DNA TGTGCCAGCAGCGGATACAGTGGGGGACCTCCTGAAGCTTTCTTT. This gives the protein CASSGYSGGPPEAFF.

V gene TRBV12-3 or TRBV12-4 combines with J gene TRBJ2-1, with 9 bases matching TRBD2. CDR3 length equals 14 residues. Trimming took 6 bases from V and 6 from J; bases not matched to a gene: 6. The CDR3 DNA reads TGTGCCAGCAGCCTAGCGGGGATCGGCAATGAGCAGTTCTTC. This codes for CASSLAGIGNEQFF.

V gene TRBV5-6 combines with J gene TRBJ2-3; D is unresolved. Germline CDR1 SGHDT, CDR2 YYEEEE. CDR3 length: 13 residues. The V gene lost 4 bases and the J gene lost 4 bases, with 10 bases spanning the gap. CDR3 residues: CASSGILADTQYF. The CDR3 region has the DNA TGTGCCAGCAGCGGGATCCTAGCAGATACGCAGTATTTT. The whole variable domain, filled in from reference TRBV5-6 and TRBJ2-3, reads DAGVTQSPTHLIKTRGQQVTLRCSPKSGHDTVSWYQQALGQGPQFIFQYYEEEERQRGNFPDRFSGHQFPNYSSELNVNALLLGDSALYLCASSGILADTQYFGPGTRLTVL.

This clonotype was observed a few times. The rearrangement uses TRBV5-1 and TRBJ2-3; TRBD1 agrees at 9 bases. The germline CDR1 and CDR2 sequences are SGHRS and YFSETQ. There are 14 residues in the CDR3. J was trimmed by 4 bases and V by 4 bases; bases with no gene match: 4. CDR3 nucleotides: TGCGCCAGCAGCATTGACAGGGGGGCAGATACGCAGTATTTT. Protein sequence: CASSIDRGADTQYF.